The 6 T cell receptor beta chains in this list originate from one sample, sequenced in a study of identical twins. TCRdb reanalysed the 5' RACE reads using MiXCR and keeps one entry per CDR3 protein. The sample lists about 550,000 distinct CDR3 sequences, approximately 20% seen once, with approximately 0.52% in the top ten. This sample was also put to use in a study of yellow fever vaccine responses in identical twins.

The sample consisted of CD4+ T cells sorted from blood. Source of these receptors: a woman aged 18-30 years in good health.

This clonotype has only a few counts. The chain carries TRBV7-9 and TRBJ1-1; no firm D call. Per the germline V gene, CDR1 is SEHNR and CDR2 is FQNEAQ (reference sequence). The CDR3 is made up of 14 amino acids. Between the trimmed V and J ends, which lost 5 bases and 6 bases, there was a span of 16 bases. The CDR3 spells CASSGYGVPSEAFF. The CDR3 DNA is TGTGCCAGCAGCGGATACGGAGTTCCCTCTGAAGCTTTCTTT. Looking up the rest from reference TRBV7-9 and TRBJ1-1 gives the full variable domain: DTGVSQNPRHKITKRGQNVTFRCDPISEHNRLYWYRQTLGQGPEFLTYFQNEAQLEKSRLLSDRFSAERPKGSFSTLEIQRTEQGDSAMYLCASSGYGVPSEAFFGQGTRLTVV.

This clonotype was counted between two and nine times. The chain uses TRBV6-2 or TRBV6-3 and TRBJ2-7; possibly TRBD1 for D (6 bases). Trimming cost V 10 bases and J 2 bases, with 18 bases left between them. CDR3 length equals 14 residues. Germline V lookup: CDR1 MNHEY, CDR2 SVGEGT. The CDR3 DNA sequence: TGTGCCACCCACCGAAGACAGGTTACCTACGAGCAGTACTTC. Protein sequence: CATHRRQVTYEQYF.

The chain joins TRBV19 to TRBJ2-1; D might be TRBD1 or TRBD2, each matching 6 bases. The ends were cut back, 4 bases at V and 9 bases at J, with 19 bases in the middle. This CDR3 has 15 amino acids. Germline V gene lookup returns CDR1 LNHDA and CDR2 SQIVND (reference sequence). CDR3 in amino acids: CASSTWGALAPEQFF. Here the CDR3 DNA reads TGTGCCAGTAGTACCTGGGGGGCACTAGCTCCTGAGCAGTTCTTC.

This clonotype was seen a handful of times. The J gene is TRBJ2-3, the V gene TRBV29-1; 11 bases line up with TRBD2. In germline, CDR1 is SQVTM, CDR2 ANQGSEA. The CDR3 extends over 18 amino acids. V lost 4 bases, J lost 0 bases, and 12 bases stayed unmatched. CDR3 DNA sequence: TGCAGCGTTGCGCCCATGCCGGGACTAGCGGCTAGCACAGATACGCAGTATTTT. Protein product: CSVAPMPGLAASTDTQYF.

The CDR3 reads CASSTGVGEKLFF. The CDR3, as DNA: TGTGCCAGCAGTACGGGAGTAGGTGAAAAACTGTTTTTT. This sequence joins TRBV12-3 or TRBV12-4 and TRBJ1-4; no clear D. V gave up 5 bases and J gave up 7 bases, with 11 bases separating them. The CDR3 spans 13 residues.

This clonotype has only a few counts. The chain carries TRBV3-1 and TRBJ1-1, with TRBD1 matching 7 bases. CDR3 size: 14 residues. Germline assignment: CDR1 LGHDT and CDR2 YNNKEL (reference sequence). V gave up 4 bases and J gave up 4 bases; unmatched junction bases: 6. CDR3 nucleotide sequence: TGTGCCAGCAGCCGAACCCAGGGGGGCACTGAAGCTTTCTTT. This sequence encodes CASSRTQGGTEAFF. Using reference TRBV3-1 and TRBJ1-1 for the parts outside the CDR3, the full variable domain is DTAVSQTPKYLVTQMGNDKSIKCEQNLGHDTMYWYKQDSKKFLKIMFSYNNKELIINETVPNRFSPKSPDKAHLNLHINSLELGDSAVYFCASSRTQGGTEAFFGQGTRLTVV.